This is a list of T cell receptor beta chains from one sample in a study of OX40 agonist ivuxolimab in advanced cancers. Generated by immunoSEQ multiplex PCR, the TCRdb table keeps only in-frame clones and is missing some. The top ten hold approximately 7% of the sample, which has 65,000 to 95,000 clones, 86% seen once. The specimen was CD4+ or CD8+ T cells sorted from blood, collected in a trial of the OX40 agonist ivuxolimab. The receptor source for this set is an adult with an advanced solid tumor such as melanoma, head and neck, liver or kidney cancer. CDR3s include the opening cysteine and the closing phenylalanine or tryptophan. D genes are given only for firm matches. Size tells how often a clone was seen (once, few, many) or the class of an expanded clone, and some rows leave it out.

d_gene	v_gene	j_gene	abundance	CDR3aa	CDR3nt
.	TRBV5-1	TRBJ1-6	.	CASSLAENSPLHF	TGCGCCAGCAGCTTAGCGGAGAATTCACCCCTCCACTTT
.	TRBV27	TRBJ2-6	.	CASRWTAGANVLTF	TGTGCCAGCAGATGGACAGCTGGGGCCAACGTCCTGACTTTC
.	TRBV6-6	TRBJ2-1	once	CASSNPNEQFF	TGTGCCAGCAGTAATCCTAATGAGCAGTTCTTC
TRBD1	TRBV5-4	TRBJ1-2	.	CASRHDRGNNYGYTF	TGTGCCAGCAGACACGACAGGGGGAATAACTATGGCTACACCTTC
.	TRBV30	TRBJ1-1	.	CAWSETGWYTEAFF	TGTGCCTGGAGTGAAACAGGGTGGTACACTGAAGCTTTCTTT
.	TRBV10-3	TRBJ2-7	.	CAISEREQGAHYEQYF	TGTGCCATCAGTGAGAGGGAACAGGGAGCACATTACGAGCAGTACTTC
TRBD2	TRBV7-2	TRBJ2-7	few	CASSPGGYEQYF	TGTGCCAGCAGCCCGGGAGGCTACGAGCAGTACTTC
.	TRBV7-8	TRBJ1-5	few	CASSLTNFGGNQPQHF	TGTGCCAGCAGCTTAACGAACTTTGGTGGGAATCAGCCCCAGCATTTT
.	TRBV21-1	TRBJ1-4	.	CASSKIVDDMEKLFF	TGTGCCAGCAGCAAAATTGTAGATGACATGGAAAAACTGTTTTTT
.	TRBV11-2	TRBJ2-2	.	CASSLDRTGHTGELFF	TGTGCCAGCAGCTTAGATCGTACAGGACACACCGGGGAGCTGTTTTTT
.	TRBV6-5	TRBJ2-7	.	CASGSRGSSYEQYF	TGTGCCAGCGGATCAAGGGGGAGCTCCTACGAGCAGTACTTC
.	TRBV6-1	TRBJ1-1	.	CASSEPGEWTEAFF	TGTGCCAGCAGTGAACCAGGGGAGTGGACTGAAGCTTTCTTT
.	TRBV4-1	TRBJ1-1	.	CASSQPLEGIRAFF	TGCGCCAGCAGCCAACCCCTAGAAGGGATTCGAGCTTTCTTT
.	TRBV5-1	TRBJ2-7	.	CASSVGPGSYEQYF	TGCGCCAGCAGCGTGGGGCCGGGTTCCTACGAGCAGTACTTC
TRBD2	TRBV28	TRBJ2-7	.	CASSLSGSGSSYEQYF	TGTGCCAGCAGTTTATCCGGTAGCGGGAGCTCCTACGAGCAGTACTTC
.	TRBV19	TRBJ2-2	.	CASSIEGYGELFF	TGTGCCAGTAGTATTGAGGGGTACGGGGAGCTGTTTTTT
TRBD2	TRBV15	TRBJ2-3	.	CATSRSPSGRTDTQYF	TGTGCCACCAGCAGGTCCCCTAGCGGGAGGACAGATACGCAGTATTTT
.	TRBV6-5	TRBJ1-3	.	CASRPDRSSGNTIYF	TGTGCCAGCAGGCCCGACAGGAGCTCTGGAAACACCATATATTTT
.	TRBV18	TRBJ2-3	once	CASSLLQASTDTQYF	TGTGCCAGCTCACTTCTTCAGGCGAGCACAGATACGCAGTATTTT
.	TRBV9	TRBJ2-7	.	CASSPRPANEQYF	TGTGCCAGCAGCCCACGGCCGGCGAACGAGCAGTACTTC
.	TRBV6-5	TRBJ2-3	.	CASSLQQPDTQYF	TGTGCCAGCAGTTTACAACAGCCAGATACGCAGTATTTT
TRBD1	TRBV7-6	TRBJ2-1	.	CASTLLTGDNEQFF	TGTGCCAGCACCCTTCTCACAGGGGACAATGAGCAGTTCTTC
.	TRBV30	TRBJ2-5	.	CAWSPDTQETQYF	TGTGCCTGGAGTCCAGACACCCAAGAGACCCAGTACTTC